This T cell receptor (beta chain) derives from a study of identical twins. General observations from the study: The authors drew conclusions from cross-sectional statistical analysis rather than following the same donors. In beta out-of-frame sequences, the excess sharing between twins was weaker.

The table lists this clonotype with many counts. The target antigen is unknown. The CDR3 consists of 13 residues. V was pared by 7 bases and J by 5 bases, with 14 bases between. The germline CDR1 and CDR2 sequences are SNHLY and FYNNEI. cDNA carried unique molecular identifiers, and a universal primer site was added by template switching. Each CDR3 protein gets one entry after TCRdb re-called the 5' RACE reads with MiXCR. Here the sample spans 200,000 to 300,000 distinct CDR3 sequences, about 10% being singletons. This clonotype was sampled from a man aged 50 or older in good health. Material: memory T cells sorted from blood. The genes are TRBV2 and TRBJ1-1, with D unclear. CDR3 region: CASTSGEGTEAFF. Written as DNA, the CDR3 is TGTGCCAGCACGAGCGGGGAGGGTACTGAAGCTTTCTTT.